The clone carrying this TCR beta chain has a handful of counts. Its antigen is currently unknown. Via MiXCR, TCRdb re-called the 5' RACE reads, giving one row per CDR3 protein. The sample lists about 890,000 distinct CDR3 sequences; about 12% were seen once. The data belong to a study of identical twins. Findings of the study overall: Partly confounded zero-insertion analyses could result from invariant MAIT and iNKT cells. Models underestimated TCR alpha sharing (out-of-frame) in monozygotic twins. Findings came from cross-sectional statistics, without long-term follow-up of donors. Twin pairs had excess sharing that was weaker in beta out-of-frame sequences.

In addition, the sample was reused for a study of yellow fever vaccine responses in identical twins.

The sequenced sample was PBMCs. The source of this sequence is a woman aged 18-35 years in good health.

The CDR3 DNA reads TGTGCCAGCAGCGTCAGCGGCATCTCCTACGAGCAGTACTTC. Amino acid sequence: CASSVSGISYEQYF. The chain employs TRBV7-2 and TRBJ2-7; D is possibly TRBD2 (5 bases). The V and J ends lost 5 bases and 0 bases respectively, with 11 bases between them. The germline V gene has CDR1 SGHTA and CDR2 FQGNSA. The CDR3 has 14 residues. Full variable domain (missing parts from reference TRBV7-2 and TRBJ2-7): GAGVSQSPSNKVTEKGKDVELRCDPISGHTALYWYRQSLGQGLEFLIYFQGNSAPDKSGLPSDRFSAERTGGSVSTLTIQRTQQEDSAVYLCASSVSGISYEQYFGPGTRLTVT.